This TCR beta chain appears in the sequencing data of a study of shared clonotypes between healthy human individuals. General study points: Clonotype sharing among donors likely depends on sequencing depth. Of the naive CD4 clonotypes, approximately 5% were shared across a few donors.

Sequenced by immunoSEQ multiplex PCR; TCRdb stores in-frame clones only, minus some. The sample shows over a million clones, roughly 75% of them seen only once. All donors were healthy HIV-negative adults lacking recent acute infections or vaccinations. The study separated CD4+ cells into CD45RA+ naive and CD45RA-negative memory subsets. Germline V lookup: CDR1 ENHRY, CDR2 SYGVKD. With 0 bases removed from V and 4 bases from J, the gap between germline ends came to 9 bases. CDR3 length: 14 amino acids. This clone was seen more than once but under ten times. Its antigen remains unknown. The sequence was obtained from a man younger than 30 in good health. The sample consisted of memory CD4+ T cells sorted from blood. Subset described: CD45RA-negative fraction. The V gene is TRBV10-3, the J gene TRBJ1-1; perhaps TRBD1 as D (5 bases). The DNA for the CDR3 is TGTGCCATCAGTGAGTCGGGACTGAGCACTGAAGCTTTCTTT. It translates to CAISESGLSTEAFF.